These T cell receptor beta chains were read from a single sample in a study of OX40 agonist ivuxolimab in advanced cancers. TCRdb's copy holds only in-frame clones and misses some; the assay was immunoSEQ multiplex PCR. The repertoire holds some 50,000 clones, with about nine tenths as singletons. The sequenced sample was CD4+ or CD8+ T cells sorted from blood, obtained in a trial of the OX40 agonist ivuxolimab. Source of these receptors: an adult with an advanced solid tumor such as melanoma, head and neck, liver or kidney cancer. Each CDR3 is given with its conserved first and last residue. Fields, in order: D gene, J gene, V gene, clone size, CDR3 DNA, CDR3 protein. D genes are given only for firm matches. The size entry is marked missing in some rows and otherwise reads once, few, many or a size class.

D: -
J: TRBJ2-5
V: TRBV19
size: -
DNA: TGTGCCAGTAGTATTCCCCACCAAGTCCAGTACTTC
CDR3: CASSIPHQVQYF

D: TRBD2
J: TRBJ2-1
V: TRBV5-1
size: -
DNA: TGCGCCAGCAGCTTGAAGCCTAGCGGGCCAAAGGGGGATGAGCAGTTCTTC
CDR3: CASSLKPSGPKGDEQFF

D: -
J: TRBJ1-5
V: TRBV7-3
size: once
DNA: TGTGCCAGCAGCTCCCGTACAGGCTCGGGCAATCAGCCCCAGCATTTT
CDR3: CASSSRTGSGNQPQHF

D: TRBD1
J: TRBJ2-3
V: TRBV15
size: -
DNA: TGTGCCACCAGCAACCTGGGCAGGGGGCGCGGCACAGATACGCAGTATTTT
CDR3: CATSNLGRGRGTDTQYF

D: -
J: TRBJ2-3
V: TRBV18
size: -
DNA: TGTGCCAGCTCACCACCGGGGGCCAGGGCTGCCACAGATACGCAGTATTTT
CDR3: CASSPPGARAATDTQYF

D: -
J: TRBJ2-7
V: TRBV28
size: -
DNA: TGTGCCAGCAGTCCCTCAGGAATCTCCTACGAGCAGTACTTC
CDR3: CASSPSGISYEQYF

D: -
J: TRBJ2-3
V: TRBV6-1
size: -
DNA: TGTGCCAGCAGTCGGGACAAGCAGACCACAGATACGCAGTATTTT
CDR3: CASSRDKQTTDTQYF

D: -
J: TRBJ2-3
V: TRBV19
size: -
DNA: TGTGCCAGTAGTGCAGGGGAGGATACGCAGTATTTT
CDR3: CASSAGEDTQYF

D: -
J: TRBJ2-4
V: TRBV19
size: once
DNA: TGTGCCAGTAGTAGCCGGGGAGAGGAGGCCAAAAACATTCAGTACTTC
CDR3: CASSSRGEEAKNIQYF

D: TRBD2
J: TRBJ2-5
V: TRBV11-3
size: -
DNA: TGTGCCAGCAGCTTAGGCGGGAGTGGAGAGACCCAGTACTTC
CDR3: CASSLGGSGETQYF